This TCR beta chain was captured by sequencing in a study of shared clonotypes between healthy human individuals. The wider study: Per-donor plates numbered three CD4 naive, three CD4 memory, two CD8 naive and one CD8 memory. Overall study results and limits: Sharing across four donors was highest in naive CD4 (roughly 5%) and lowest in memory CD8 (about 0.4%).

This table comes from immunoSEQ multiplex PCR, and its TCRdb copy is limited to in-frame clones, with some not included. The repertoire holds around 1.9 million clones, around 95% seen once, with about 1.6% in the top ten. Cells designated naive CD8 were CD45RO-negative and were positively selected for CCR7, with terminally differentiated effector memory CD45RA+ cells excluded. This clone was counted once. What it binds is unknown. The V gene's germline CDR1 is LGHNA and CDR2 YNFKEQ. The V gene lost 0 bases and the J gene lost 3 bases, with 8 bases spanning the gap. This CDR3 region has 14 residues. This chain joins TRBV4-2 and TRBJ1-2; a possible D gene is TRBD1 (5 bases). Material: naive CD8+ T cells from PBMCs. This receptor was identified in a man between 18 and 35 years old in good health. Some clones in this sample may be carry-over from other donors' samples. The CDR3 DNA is TGTGCCAGCAGCCAAGAAAGGGGTGACTATGGCTACACCTTC. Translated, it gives CASSQERGDYGYTF.